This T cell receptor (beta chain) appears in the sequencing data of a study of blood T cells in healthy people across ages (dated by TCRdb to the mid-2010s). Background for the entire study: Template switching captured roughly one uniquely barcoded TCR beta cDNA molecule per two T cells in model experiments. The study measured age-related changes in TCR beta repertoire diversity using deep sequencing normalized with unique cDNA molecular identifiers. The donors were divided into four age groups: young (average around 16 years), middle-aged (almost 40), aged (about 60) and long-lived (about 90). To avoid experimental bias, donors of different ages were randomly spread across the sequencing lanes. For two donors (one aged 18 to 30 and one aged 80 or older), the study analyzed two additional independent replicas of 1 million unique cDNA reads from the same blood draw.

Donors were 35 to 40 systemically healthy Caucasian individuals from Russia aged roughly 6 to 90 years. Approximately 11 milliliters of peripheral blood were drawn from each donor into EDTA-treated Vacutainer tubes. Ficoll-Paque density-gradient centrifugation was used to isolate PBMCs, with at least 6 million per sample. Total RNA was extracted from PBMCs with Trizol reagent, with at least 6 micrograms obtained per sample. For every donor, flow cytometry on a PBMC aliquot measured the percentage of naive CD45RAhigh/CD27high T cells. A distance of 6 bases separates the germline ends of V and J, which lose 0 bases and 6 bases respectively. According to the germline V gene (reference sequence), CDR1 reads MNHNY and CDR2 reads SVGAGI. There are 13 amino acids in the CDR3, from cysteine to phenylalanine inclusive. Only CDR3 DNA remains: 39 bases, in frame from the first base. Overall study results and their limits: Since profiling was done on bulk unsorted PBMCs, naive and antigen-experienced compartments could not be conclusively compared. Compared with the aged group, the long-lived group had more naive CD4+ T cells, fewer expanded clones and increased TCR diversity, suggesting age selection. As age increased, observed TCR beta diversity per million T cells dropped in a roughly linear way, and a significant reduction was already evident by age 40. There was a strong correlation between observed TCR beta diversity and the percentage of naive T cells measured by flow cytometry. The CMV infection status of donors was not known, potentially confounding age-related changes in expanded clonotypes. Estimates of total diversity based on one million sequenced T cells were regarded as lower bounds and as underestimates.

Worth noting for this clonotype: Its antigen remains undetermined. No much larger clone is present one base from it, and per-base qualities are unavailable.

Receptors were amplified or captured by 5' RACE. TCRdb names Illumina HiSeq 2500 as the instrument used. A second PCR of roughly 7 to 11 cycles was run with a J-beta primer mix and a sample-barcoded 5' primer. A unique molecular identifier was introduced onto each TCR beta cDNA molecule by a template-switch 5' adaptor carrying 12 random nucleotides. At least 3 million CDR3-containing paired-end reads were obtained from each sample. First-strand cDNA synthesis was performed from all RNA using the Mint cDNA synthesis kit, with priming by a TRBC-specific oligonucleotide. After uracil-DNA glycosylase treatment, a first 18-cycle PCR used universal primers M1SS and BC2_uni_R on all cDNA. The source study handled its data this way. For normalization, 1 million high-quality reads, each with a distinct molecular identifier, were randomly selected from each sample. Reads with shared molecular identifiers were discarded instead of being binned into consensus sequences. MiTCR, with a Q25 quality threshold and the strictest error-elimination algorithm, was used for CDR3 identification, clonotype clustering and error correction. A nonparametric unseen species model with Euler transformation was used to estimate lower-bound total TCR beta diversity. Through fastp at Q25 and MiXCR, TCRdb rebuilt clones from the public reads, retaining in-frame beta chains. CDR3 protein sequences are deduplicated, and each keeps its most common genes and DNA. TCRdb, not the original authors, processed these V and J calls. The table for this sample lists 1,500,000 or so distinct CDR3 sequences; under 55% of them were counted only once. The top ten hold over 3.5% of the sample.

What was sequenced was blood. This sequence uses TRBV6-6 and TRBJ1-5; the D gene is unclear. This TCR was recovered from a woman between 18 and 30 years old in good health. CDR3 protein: CASSYSFGQPQHF. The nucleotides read TGTGCCAGCAGTTACTCATTCGGTCAGCCCCAGCATTTT.